The 19 T cell receptor beta chains in this list originate from one sample, sequenced in a study of regulatory T cells in long-lasting Graves disease. Combining iRepertoire HTBI primers with Arm-PCR of CDR3 regions, the authors built TCR beta libraries. TCRdb redid the calling of the multiplex PCR reads with MiXCR, one entry per CDR3 protein. This table holds approximately 460,000 distinct CDR3 sequences, around 17% found once. Time point meaning: newly diagnosed GD, antithyroid drugs for less than 3 months. Preparation of the TCR library used RNA extracted from PBMCs. The sample also formed part of further work on T cells in Graves' hyperthyroidism and ophthalmopathy.

The sequencing here drew on peripheral blood mononuclear cells (PBMCs), taken at new diagnosis, from a patient treated with antithyroid drugs. The receptors originated from a woman in her 30s with Graves disease.

This clonotype was seen many times. V gene TRBV27 combines with J gene TRBJ2-1; 7 bases match TRBD2. The CDR3 sequence is 16 residues long. With 5 bases clipped from V and 1 base from J, the junction kept 8 bases outside the gene matches. In germline, CDR1 is MNHEY, CDR2 SMNVEV (reference sequence). CDR3 bases: TGTGCCAGCAGTAGACTAGCCCTCAAGTCCTACAATGAGCAGTTCTTC. As protein: CASSRLALKSYNEQFF.

Worth noting for this clonotype: It may be a read error: a sequence one base away is much more abundant. The J gene is TRBJ1-1, the V gene TRBV6-1, with D maybe TRBD1 (5 bases). The CDR3 is 15 amino acids. Germline assignment: CDR1 MNHNS and CDR2 SASEGT. This CDR3 reads CASSRSTGGGTEALF. As DNA, the CDR3 is TGTGCCAGCAGCAGGTCCACAGGTGGCGGCACTGAAGCTCTCTTT.

This clonotype occurred many times. The chain recombines TRBV2 with TRBJ2-5; 7 bases agree with TRBD1. This CDR3 comprises 12 residues. J was trimmed by 6 bases and V by 4 bases; bases with no gene match: 2. Germline V CDR1 and CDR2: SNHLY, FYNNEI. The CDR3 DNA reads TGTGCCAGCAGTGGGACAGGTCAGACCCAGTACTTC. It specifies CASSGTGQTQYF.

The V gene is TRBV6-1, the J gene TRBJ1-2; 8 bases map to TRBD1. The CDR3 extends over 16 amino acids. V lost 7 bases, J lost 4 bases, and 14 bases stayed unmatched. Germline-derived CDR1 and CDR2 are MNHNS and SASEGT. CDR3 residues: CASNVVPGQDLYGYTF. CDR3 bases: TGTGCCAGCAACGTAGTGCCGGGACAGGACCTCTATGGCTACACCTTC.

This clonotype has a count of ten or more. The rearrangement uses TRBV4-1 and TRBJ2-7; 9 nucleotides agree with TRBD2. The CDR3 is 17 residues long. Germline lookup yields CDR1 MGHRA and CDR2 YSYEKL. V was pared by 4 bases and J by 4 bases, with 14 bases of the junction left unmatched. CDR3 nucleotide sequence: TGCGCCAGCAGCCCGTCCGGGTGGCGGGAGGGCAGGTACGAGCAGTACTTC. Its protein product is CASSPSGWREGRYEQYF.

With respect to this clonotype: Since a much larger clone is just one base distant, this may be a read error. The chain is built from TRBV7-9 and TRBJ2-1; no clear D. Germline values: CDR1 SEHNR, CDR2 FQNEAQ (reference sequence). This CDR3 contains 16 residues. The CDR3, as DNA: TGTGCCAGCTGCCTTGTTGTGCGCGGTTTATACAATGAGCGGTTCTTC. It encodes CASCLVVRGLYNERFF.

The chain recombines TRBV5-4 with TRBJ2-7, with a possible D match to TRBD1 (8 bases). The CDR3 is 16 residues long. The V gene's germline CDR1 is SGHNT and CDR2 YYREEE (reference sequence). V lost 3 bases and J lost 2, with 18 bases in between. In nucleotides, the CDR3 is TGTGCCAGCAGCTCAAAAGCGGGACAGGCAACCTACGAGCAGTACTTC. This encodes CASSSKAGQATYEQYF.

The V call is TRBV20-1, the J call TRBJ2-7; tentatively, D is TRBD1 (5 bases). V was trimmed by 0 bases and J by 0 bases, leaving 12 bases between them. The CDR3 contains 15 residues. Germline assignment: CDR1 DFQATT and CDR2 SNEGSKA (reference sequence). The CDR3 DNA sequence: TGCAGTGCTAGAGATCCAGGGCTTAGCTCCTACGAGCAGTACTTC. It yields the protein CSARDPGLSSYEQYF.

This clonotype was seen a few times. The chain recombines TRBV12-3 or TRBV12-4 with TRBJ1-2; the match to TRBD1 covers 7 bases. CDR3 length equals 14 residues. V was clipped by 5 bases and J by 7 bases; unmatched bases: 10. The CDR3 bases are TGTGCCAGCAGTATCCGGGACAGAATCGGTGGCTACACCTTC. Translating gives CASSIRDRIGGYTF.

This clonotype has a handful of counts. A clone one base away is much larger, so this may be a read error. The chain couples TRBV12-3 or TRBV12-4 to TRBJ2-4; D is ambiguous. The CDR3 is 13 amino acids. This CDR3 is CASSQPSRNIRYF. In DNA, the CDR3 is TGTGCCAGCAGTCAGCCCTCCAGGAACATTCGGTACTTC.

In its sample, this clonotype was seen many times. V is TRBV28 and J is TRBJ2-1, with D uncertain. The CDR3 is 12 residues long. V was trimmed by 6 bases and J by 8 bases, leaving 11 bases between them. The germline CDR1 and CDR2 sequences are MDHEN and SYDVKM. The CDR3 is CASSPRSDEQFF. The CDR3 region has the DNA TGTGCCAGCAGCCCTCGTTCGGATGAGCAGTTCTTC.

This clonotype was counted many times. This sequence joins TRBV28 and TRBJ2-5; 10 positions agree with TRBD1. The CDR3 has 15 amino acids. Germline CDR1 MDHEN, CDR2 SYDVKM. With 5 bases clipped from V and 4 bases from J, the junction kept 7 bases outside the gene matches. The CDR3 here is CASSPRTGGRETQYF. DNA for the CDR3: TGTGCCAGCAGTCCTAGGACAGGGGGGCGAGAGACCCAGTACTTC.

This clonotype was recorded many times. The chain carries TRBV5-5 and TRBJ1-1, with unresolved D. Germline V gives CDR1 SGHKS, CDR2 YYEKEE (reference sequence). Trimming cost V 4 bases and J 0 bases, with 16 bases left between them. The CDR3 loop spans 16 amino acids. CDR3 sequence: CASSLSGFRLNTEAFF. CDR3 nucleotides: TGTGCCAGCAGCCTCTCGGGCTTCAGGTTGAACACTGAAGCTTTCTTT.

CDR3 nucleotides: TGCGCCAGCAGCCAAGACGGGGACCCCTGGGAGACCCAGTACTTC. Translating gives CASSQDGDPWETQYF. V gene TRBV4-3 combines with J gene TRBJ2-5; perhaps D is TRBD1 or TRBD2 (5 bases each). The CDR3 covers 15 residues. V was pared by 0 bases and J by 5 bases, with 13 bases between. Germline values: CDR1 LGHNA, CDR2 YSLEER.

As concerns this clonotype: A read error is possible here, since a much larger clone lies one base away. The CDR3 sequence is CATSERTGAGESDTQYF. CDR3 in DNA: TGTGCCACCAGTGAACGCACCGGGGCAGGGGAGTCAGATACGCAGTATTTT. The rearrangement links TRBV24-1 to TRBJ2-3, with D tentatively TRBD1 (6 bases). CDR3 length equals 17 residues. Germline loops: CDR1 KGHDR, CDR2 SFDVKD. V was cut by 4 bases and J by 4 bases, with 20 bases left in between.

V is TRBV2 and J is TRBJ2-2; no definite D call. CDR1 is SNHLY, CDR2 FYNNEI, per germline. V lost 3 bases and J lost 5, with 7 bases in between. This CDR3 is 13 amino acids long. The CDR3 loop reads CASSDIGTGELFF. Here the CDR3 DNA reads TGTGCCAGCAGTGATATCGGGACCGGGGAGCTGTTTTTT. The full variable domain, completed using reference TRBV2 and TRBJ2-2, is EPEVTQTPSHQVTQMGQEVILRCVPISNHLYFYWYRQILGQKVEFLVSFYNNEISEKSEIFDDQFSVERPDGSNFTLKIRSTKLEDSAMYFCASSDIGTGELFFGEGSRLTVL.

Many counts were recorded for this clonotype. The chain has TRBV2 and TRBJ2-7; D may be TRBD2 (5 bases). Germline-derived CDR1 and CDR2 are SNHLY and FYNNEI. CDR3 length equals 13 residues. V lost 3 bases and J lost 2, with 8 bases in between. The chain's CDR3 is CASSDPGTYEQYF. CDR3 bases: TGTGCCAGCAGTGACCCGGGAACCTACGAGCAGTACTTC.

The chain carries TRBV6-1 and TRBJ2-3; no definite D call. The CDR3 spans 12 residues. Trimming took off 7 bases at V and 4 bases at J, with 9 bases between the two ends. Germline-derived CDR1 and CDR2 are MNHNS and SASEGT. Here the CDR3 DNA reads TGTGCCAGCAAACAGTTCGCAGATACGCAGTATTTT. Residues: CASKQFADTQYF.

This clonotype was found many times. This sequence joins TRBV11-2 and TRBJ2-7; D remains unclear. CDR1 is SGHAT, CDR2 FQNNGV, per germline. This CDR3 comprises 14 residues. Trimming took 5 bases from V and 1 from J, leaving 12 bases between them. Here the CDR3 DNA reads TGTGCCAGCAGCCCCCCAGCCTTTTCCTACGAGCAGTACTTC. Protein: CASSPPAFSYEQYF. Supplemented by reference TRBV11-2 and TRBJ2-7, the full variable domain reads EAGVAQSPRYKIIEKRQSVAFWCNPISGHATLYWYQQILGQGPKLLIQFQNNGVVDDSQLPKDRFSAERLKGVDSTLKIQPAKLEDSAVYLCASSPPAFSYEQYFGPGTRLTVT.